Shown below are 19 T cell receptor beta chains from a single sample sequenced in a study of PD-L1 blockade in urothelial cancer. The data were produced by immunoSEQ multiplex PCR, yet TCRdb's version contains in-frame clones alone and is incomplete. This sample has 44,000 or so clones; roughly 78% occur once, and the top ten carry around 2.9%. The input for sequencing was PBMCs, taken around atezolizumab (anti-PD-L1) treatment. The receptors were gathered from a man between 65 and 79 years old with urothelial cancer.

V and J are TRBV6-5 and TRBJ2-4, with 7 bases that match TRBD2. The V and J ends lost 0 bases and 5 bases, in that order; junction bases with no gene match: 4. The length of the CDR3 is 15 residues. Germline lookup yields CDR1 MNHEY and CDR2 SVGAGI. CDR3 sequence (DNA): TGTGCCAGCAGTTACTCGGGGAGGGGAGAAAACATTCAGTACTTC. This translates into CASSYSGRGENIQYF.

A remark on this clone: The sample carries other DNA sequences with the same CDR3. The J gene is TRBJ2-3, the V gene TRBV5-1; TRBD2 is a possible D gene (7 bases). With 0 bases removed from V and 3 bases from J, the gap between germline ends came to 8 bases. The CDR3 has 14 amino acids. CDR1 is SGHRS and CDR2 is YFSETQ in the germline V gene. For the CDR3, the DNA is TGCGCCAGCAGCTTGGAGGGGGGGACAGATACGCAGTATTTT. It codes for CASSLEGGTDTQYF.

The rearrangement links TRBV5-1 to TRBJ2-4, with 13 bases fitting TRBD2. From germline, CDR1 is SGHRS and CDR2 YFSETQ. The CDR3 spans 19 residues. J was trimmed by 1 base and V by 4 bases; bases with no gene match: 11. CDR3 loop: CASSARAGTSGMAKNIQYF. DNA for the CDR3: TGCGCCAGCAGCGCCCGGGCCGGGACTAGCGGGATGGCCAAAAACATTCAGTACTTC.

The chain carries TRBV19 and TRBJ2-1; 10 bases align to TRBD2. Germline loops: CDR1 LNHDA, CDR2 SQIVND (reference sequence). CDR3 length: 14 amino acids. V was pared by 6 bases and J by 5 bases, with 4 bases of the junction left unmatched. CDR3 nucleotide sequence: TGTGCCAGTAGGCCAGCGGGAGGGGACAATGAGCAGTTCTTC. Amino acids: CASRPAGGDNEQFF.

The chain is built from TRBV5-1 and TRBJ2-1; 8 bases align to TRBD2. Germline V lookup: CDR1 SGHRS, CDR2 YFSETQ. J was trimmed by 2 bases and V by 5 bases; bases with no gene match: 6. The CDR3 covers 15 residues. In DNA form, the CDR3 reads TGCGCCAGCAGTCTTAGCGGGGTCACCTACAATGAGCAGTTCTTC. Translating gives CASSLSGVTYNEQFF. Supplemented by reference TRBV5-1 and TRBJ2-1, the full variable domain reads KAGVTQTPRYLIKTRGQQVTLSCSPISGHRSVSWYQQTPGQGLQFLFEYFSETQRNKGNFPGRFSGRQFSNSRSEMNVSTLELGDSALYLCASSLSGVTYNEQFFGPGTRLTVL.

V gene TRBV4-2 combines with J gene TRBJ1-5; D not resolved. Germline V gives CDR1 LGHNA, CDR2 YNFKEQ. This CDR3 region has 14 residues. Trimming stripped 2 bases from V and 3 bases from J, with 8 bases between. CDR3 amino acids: CASSQQAINQPQHF. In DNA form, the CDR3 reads TGTGCCAGCAGCCAACAGGCAATCAATCAGCCCCAGCATTTT.

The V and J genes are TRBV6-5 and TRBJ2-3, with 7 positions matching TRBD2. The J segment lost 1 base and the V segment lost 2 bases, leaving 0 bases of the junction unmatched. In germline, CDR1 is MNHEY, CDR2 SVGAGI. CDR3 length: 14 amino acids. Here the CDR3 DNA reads TGTGCCAGCAGTTACAGCGGGGGCACAGATACGCAGTATTTT. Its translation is CASSYSGGTDTQYF.

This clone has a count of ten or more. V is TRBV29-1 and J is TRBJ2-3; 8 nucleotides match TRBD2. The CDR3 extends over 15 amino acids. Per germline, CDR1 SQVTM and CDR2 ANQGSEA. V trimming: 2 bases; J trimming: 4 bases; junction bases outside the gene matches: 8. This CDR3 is CSVESGGAPADTQYF. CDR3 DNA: TGCAGCGTTGAATCCGGGGGGGCCCCAGCAGATACGCAGTATTTT.

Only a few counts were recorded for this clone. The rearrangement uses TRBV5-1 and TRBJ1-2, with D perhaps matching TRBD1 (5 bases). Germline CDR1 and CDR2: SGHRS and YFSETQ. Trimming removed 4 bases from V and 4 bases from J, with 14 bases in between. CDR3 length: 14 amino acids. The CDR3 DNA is TGCGCCAGCAGCCCTGTCGGGACTCGCTATGGCTACACCTTC. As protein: CASSPVGTRYGYTF.

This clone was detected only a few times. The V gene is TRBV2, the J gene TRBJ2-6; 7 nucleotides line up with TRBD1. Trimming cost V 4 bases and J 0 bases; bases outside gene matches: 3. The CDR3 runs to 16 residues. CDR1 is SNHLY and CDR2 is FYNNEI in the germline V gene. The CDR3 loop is CASSGDRDSGANVLTF. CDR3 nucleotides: TGTGCCAGCAGTGGAGACAGGGACTCTGGGGCCAACGTCCTGACTTTC.

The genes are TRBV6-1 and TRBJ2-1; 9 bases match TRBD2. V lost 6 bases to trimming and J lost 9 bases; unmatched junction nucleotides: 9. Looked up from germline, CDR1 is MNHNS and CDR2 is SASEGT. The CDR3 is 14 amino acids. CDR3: CASRLGLARVEQFF. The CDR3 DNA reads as TGTGCCAGCAGGCTGGGACTAGCAAGGGTTGAGCAGTTCTTC.

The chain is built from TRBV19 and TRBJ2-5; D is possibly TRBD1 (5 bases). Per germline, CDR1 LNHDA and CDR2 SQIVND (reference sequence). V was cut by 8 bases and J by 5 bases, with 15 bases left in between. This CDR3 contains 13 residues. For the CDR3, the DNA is TGTGCCAGTGGTAAGACAGTCTTGGAGACCCAGTACTTC. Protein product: CASGKTVLETQYF.

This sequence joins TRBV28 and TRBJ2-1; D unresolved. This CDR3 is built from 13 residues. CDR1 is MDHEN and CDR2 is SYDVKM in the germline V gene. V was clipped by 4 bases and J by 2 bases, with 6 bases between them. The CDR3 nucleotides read TGTGCCAGCAGTTCACACACCTACAATGAGCAGTTCTTC. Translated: CASSSHTYNEQFF.

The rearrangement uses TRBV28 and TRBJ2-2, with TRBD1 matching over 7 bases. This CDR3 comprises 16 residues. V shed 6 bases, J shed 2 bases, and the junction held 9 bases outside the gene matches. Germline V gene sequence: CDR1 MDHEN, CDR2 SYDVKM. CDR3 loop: CASRPRTGTNTGELFF. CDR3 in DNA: TGTGCCAGCAGACCCCGGACAGGAACCAACACCGGGGAGCTGTTTTTT.

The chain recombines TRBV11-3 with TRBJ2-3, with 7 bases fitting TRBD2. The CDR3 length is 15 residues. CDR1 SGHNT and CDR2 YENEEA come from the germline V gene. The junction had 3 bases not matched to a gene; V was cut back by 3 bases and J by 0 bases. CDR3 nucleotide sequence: TGTGCCAGCAGCTTGGGTAGCGGGAGCACAGATACGCAGTATTTT. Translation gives CASSLGSGSTDTQYF.

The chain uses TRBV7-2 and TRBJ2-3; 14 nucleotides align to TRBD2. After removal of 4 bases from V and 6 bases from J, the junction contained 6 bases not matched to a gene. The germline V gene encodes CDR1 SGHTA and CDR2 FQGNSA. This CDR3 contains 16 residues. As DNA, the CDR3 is TGTGCCAGCAGCTCGACTAGCGGGGGGGCCAGGGATACGCAGTATTTT. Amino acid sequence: CASSSTSGGARDTQYF. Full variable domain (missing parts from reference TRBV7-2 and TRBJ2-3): GAGVSQSPSNKVTEKGKDVELRCDPISGHTALYWYRQSLGQGLEFLIYFQGNSAPDKSGLPSDRFSAERTGGSVSTLTIQRTQQEDSAVYLCASSSTSGGARDTQYFGPGTRLTVL.

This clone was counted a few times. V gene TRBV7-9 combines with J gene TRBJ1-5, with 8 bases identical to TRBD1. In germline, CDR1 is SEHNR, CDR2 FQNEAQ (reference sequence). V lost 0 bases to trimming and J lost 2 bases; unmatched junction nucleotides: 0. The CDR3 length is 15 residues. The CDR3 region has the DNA TGTGCCAGCAGCTTAGCGACAGGGGGCAATCAGCCCCAGCATTTT. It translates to CASSLATGGNQPQHF.

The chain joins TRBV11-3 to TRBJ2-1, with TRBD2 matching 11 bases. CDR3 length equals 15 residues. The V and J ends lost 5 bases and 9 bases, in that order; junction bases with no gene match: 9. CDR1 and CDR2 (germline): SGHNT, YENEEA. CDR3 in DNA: TGTGCCAGCAGCCCAACTAGCGGGGGCATGGGTGAGCAGTTCTTC. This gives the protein CASSPTSGGMGEQFF.

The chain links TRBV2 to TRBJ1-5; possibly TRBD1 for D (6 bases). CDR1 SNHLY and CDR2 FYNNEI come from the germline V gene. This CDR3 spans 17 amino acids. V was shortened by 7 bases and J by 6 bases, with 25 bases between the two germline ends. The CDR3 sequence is CASTNSGVPRDFQPQHF. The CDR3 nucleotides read TGTGCCAGCACGAACTCAGGGGTGCCTCGGGATTTTCAGCCCCAGCATTTT.